This TCR beta chain was recorded in a study of blood T cell repertoires in COVID-19. CDR1 LNHDA and CDR2 SQIVND come from the germline V gene (reference sequence). CDR3 length: 16 amino acids. Trimming left V 5 bases short and J 1 base short, with 16 bases between. Adults between about 18 and 95 years of age took part from fewer than 30 US areas. Assignment of participants to cohorts was predicated upon participant-reported clinical history. During the 2 weeks before they entered the study, exposed participants had met someone with a PCR-confirmed or clinician-diagnosed COVID-19 case. Original analysis: Estimation of nucleated cell counts was performed using reference gene primer amplification. TCRdb's table, derived via immunoSEQ multiplex PCR, lists solely in-frame clones and lacks some. The V and J calls and clone size are taken from that table; D and trimming were inferred from the DNA. Of about 210,000 clones listed, 75% to 90% were seen once; the top ten hold about 4.7%.

The sample consisted of PBMCs or T cells enriched from blood (not recorded which). J is TRBJ2-3 and V is TRBV19; D is possibly TRBD1 (6 bases). This TCR was sampled from a woman aged 25 to 39 who had been exposed to COVID-19. CDR3 sequence reads: CASSQMGALGTDTQYF. CDR3 bases: TGTGCCAGTAGTCAAATGGGGGCGTTGGGCACAGATACGCAGTATTTT.